These 27 T cell receptor beta chains were sequenced from one sample in a study of identical twins. One entry per CDR3 protein, called by TCRdb with MiXCR from the 5' RACE reads. The sample lists some 710,000 distinct CDR3 sequences; 6% to 6.5% were seen once. Specimen: naive T cells sorted from blood. These receptors came from a man aged 18 to 35 in good health.

This clonotype has more than one count but fewer than ten. The V call is TRBV28, the J call TRBJ2-5; tentative D call: TRBD2 (5 bases). CDR1 and CDR2 from the germline V gene are MDHEN and SYDVKM. V lost 4 bases and J lost 5, with 20 bases in between. This CDR3 is built from 16 residues. The CDR3 coding sequence is TGTGCCAGCAGTTCGATCCGGGATATCCTGTGGGAGACCCAGTACTTC. Translating gives CASSSIRDILWETQYF.

The chain links TRBV29-1 to TRBJ2-2, with no clear D. CDR3 size: 14 residues. V was clipped by 4 bases and J by 7 bases, with 16 bases between them. Germline V lookup: CDR1 SQVTM, CDR2 ANQGSEA. The CDR3, as DNA: TGCAGCGTTGTTTGGCTCGTCGGAAACGGGGAGCTGTTTTTT. As protein: CSVVWLVGNGELFF.

This clonotype was seen repeatedly, ten times or more. The chain links TRBV5-1 to TRBJ2-5, with D tentatively TRBD1 (6 bases). The V end lost 3 bases, the J end lost 5 bases, and 17 bases lay between the germline ends. Germline V gene lookup returns CDR1 SGHRS and CDR2 YFSETQ. The CDR3 is 15 residues long. CDR3 loop: CASSSTGIEVETQYF. In DNA, the CDR3 is TGCGCCAGCAGCTCTACAGGGATAGAGGTGGAGACCCAGTACTTC.

The gene calls are TRBV27 and TRBJ2-5; the D is unclear. Trimming removed 0 bases from V and 2 bases from J, with 13 bases in between. This CDR3 is 16 amino acids long. The germline V gene has CDR1 MNHEY and CDR2 SMNVEV (reference sequence). CDR3 DNA sequence: TGTGCCAGCAGTTTATCGATTATGACAAGTCAAGAGACCCAGTACTTC. Its protein product is CASSLSIMTSQETQYF.

This clonotype has at least ten counts. The chain recombines TRBV6-1 with TRBJ2-1, with TRBD2 identical over 9 bases. The germline V gene encodes CDR1 MNHNS and CDR2 SASEGT. Trimming cost V 5 bases and J 6 bases; bases outside gene matches: 8. This CDR3 contains 15 residues. The CDR3 region has the DNA TGTGCCAGCAGTACCCTTGCGGGAGGGCCCAATGAGCAGTTCTTC. It encodes CASSTLAGGPNEQFF.

This clonotype was picked up many times. V gene TRBV12-3 or TRBV12-4 combines with J gene TRBJ1-2; no reliable D call. The V and J ends lost 4 bases and 6 bases respectively, with 6 bases between them. The CDR3 sequence is 11 residues long. The CDR3 nucleotides read TGTGCCAGCAGTTACTCCCATGGCTACACCTTC. It encodes CASSYSHGYTF.

This clonotype has at least ten counts. V gene TRBV7-9 combines with J gene TRBJ2-7; the D is unclear. V was shortened by 5 bases and J by 6 bases, with 11 bases between the two germline ends. Per the germline V gene, CDR1 is SEHNR and CDR2 is FQNEAQ (reference sequence). The CDR3 consists of 12 residues. The CDR3 loop reads CASSHGPGEQYV. CDR3 in DNA: TGTGCCAGCAGCCATGGGCCTGGCGAGCAGTACGTC.

The chain recombines TRBV7-7 with TRBJ2-7; TRBD1 aligns across 8 bases. V shed 5 bases, J shed 5 bases, and the junction held 5 bases outside the gene matches. This CDR3 is built from 13 residues. Germline values: CDR1 SSHAT, CDR2 FNYEAQ (reference sequence). The CDR3 sequence is CASSPDRGNEQYF. DNA for the CDR3: TGTGCCAGCAGCCCAGACAGGGGCAACGAGCAGTACTTC.

There are many counts of this clonotype. The chain is built from TRBV20-1 and TRBJ2-3; 8 bases agree with TRBD2. CDR1 DFQATT and CDR2 SNEGSKA come from the germline V gene (reference sequence). With V trimmed by 6 bases and J by 0 bases, 5 bases remained unmatched. CDR3 length: 14 residues. CDR3 residues: CSARPGGSTDTQYF. CDR3 coding DNA: TGCAGTGCCCGGCCGGGAGGGAGCACAGATACGCAGTATTTT.

This clonotype was found many times. The rearrangement joins TRBV5-1 to TRBJ2-2; no definite D call. Germline V gene data show CDR1 as SGHRS and CDR2 as YFSETQ. The CDR3 length is 13 residues. Trimming removed 0 bases from V and 8 bases from J, with 8 bases in between. The CDR3 DNA sequence: TGCGCCAGCAGCTTGGAAAGGCAGGGGGAGCTGTTTTTT. Translating gives CASSLERQGELFF.

This clonotype was found a few times. This rearrangement joins TRBV2 to TRBJ2-1; 7 bases match TRBD2. This CDR3 is 15 amino acids long. Germline V gene data show CDR1 as SNHLY and CDR2 as FYNNEI. The junction had 7 bases not matched to a gene; V was cut back by 7 bases and J by 1 base. The CDR3 protein is CASISGIGSYNEQFF. DNA for the CDR3: TGTGCCAGCATAAGCGGGATTGGGTCCTACAATGAGCAGTTCTTC. The whole variable domain, remainder taken from reference TRBV2 and TRBJ2-1, is EPEVTQTPSHQVTQMGQEVILRCVPISNHLYFYWYRQILGQKVEFLVSFYNNEISEKSEIFDDQFSVERPDGSNFTLKIRSTKLEDSAMYFCASISGIGSYNEQFFGPGTRLTVL.

This chain connects TRBV20-1 to TRBJ1-5, with 9 bases lining up with TRBD1. This CDR3 spans 16 amino acids. The V gene's germline CDR1 is DFQATT and CDR2 SNEGSKA (reference sequence). V lost 3 bases, J lost 0 bases, and 6 bases stayed unmatched. The CDR3: CSARVRTGDSNQPQHF. Here the CDR3 DNA reads TGCAGTGCTAGGGTCAGGACAGGGGATAGCAATCAGCCCCAGCATTTT.

This clonotype was seen more than once but under ten times. The V and J genes are TRBV12-3 or TRBV12-4 and TRBJ2-5; D ambiguous. The CDR3 runs 15 residues. The germline V and J ends were trimmed by 0 bases and 2 bases, with 10 bases remaining between them. The CDR3 nucleotides are TGTGCCAGCAGTTTAGCGCTAGGGCCACAAGAGACCCAGTACTTC. It codes for CASSLALGPQETQYF.

The chain has TRBV28 and TRBJ2-4; TRBD2 matches at 14 bases. The germline V gene encodes CDR1 MDHEN and CDR2 SYDVKM. CDR3 size: 13 residues. The V and J ends lost 8 bases and 16 bases, in that order; junction bases with no gene match: 10. The CDR3 loop reads CASRAGTSGSKYF. The CDR3 bases are TGTGCCAGCCGAGCCGGGACTAGCGGGAGTAAATACTTC.

The chain has TRBV19 and TRBJ1-1; 7 nucleotides agree with TRBD1. This CDR3 spans 13 amino acids. The ends lost 8 bases at V and 1 base at J; junction bases unmatched: 4. CDR1 is LNHDA and CDR2 is SQIVND in the germline V gene (reference sequence). The CDR3, as DNA: TGTGCCAGTTCGGACAGGACGAACACTGAAGCTTTCTTT. It specifies CASSDRTNTEAFF.

The rearrangement joins TRBV20-1 to TRBJ2-3; D is unresolved. Germline CDR1 reads DFQATT; CDR2 reads SNEGSKA (reference sequence). Trimming removed 2 bases from V and 1 base from J, with 10 bases in between. CDR3 length: 14 amino acids. The CDR3 here is CSARLAGRTDTQYF. The DNA of the CDR3 is TGCAGTGCTAGACTTGCCGGACGCACAGATACGCAGTATTTT.

The sample holds many counts of this clonotype. The CDR3 DNA follows: TGCAGTGCTAGAGGGGGTCTGCAAACTGCCTACGAGCAGTACTTC. It encodes CSARGGLQTAYEQYF. The chain links TRBV20-1 to TRBJ2-7; D gene uncertain. The CDR3 loop spans 15 amino acids. Germline CDR1 is DFQATT and CDR2 is SNEGSKA (reference sequence). V shed 1 base and J shed 2 bases, with 15 bases lying between them.

This clonotype was counted at least ten times. V is TRBV20-1 and J is TRBJ2-7; 7 bases align to TRBD2. The junction had 8 bases not matched to a gene; V was cut back by 1 base and J by 2 bases. This CDR3 is 15 amino acids long. Germline CDR1 and CDR2: DFQATT and SNEGSKA (reference sequence). The chain's CDR3 is CSARVPTSSTYEQYV. The CDR3 DNA sequence: TGCAGTGCTAGAGTCCCGACTAGCAGCACCTACGAGCAGTACGTC.

This clonotype was observed many times. The chain joins TRBV5-1 to TRBJ2-7; no clear D. The CDR3 totals 11 residues. Trimming pared 4 bases from V and 3 bases from J, leaving 5 bases between. Germline V gene data show CDR1 as SGHRS and CDR2 as YFSETQ. CDR3 DNA sequence: TGCGCCAGCAGCGAGCTCTACGAGCAGTACTTC. Its protein is CASSELYEQYF. Full variable domain (rest looked up from reference TRBV5-1 and TRBJ2-7): KAGVTQTPRYLIKTRGQQVTLSCSPISGHRSVSWYQQTPGQGLQFLFEYFSETQRNKGNFPGRFSGRQFSNSRSEMNVSTLELGDSALYLCASSELYEQYFGPGTRLTVT.

This clonotype occurred many times. The chain uses TRBV7-9 and TRBJ1-1; the D gene is possibly TRBD1 (6 bases). Germline loops: CDR1 SEHNR, CDR2 FQNEAQ (reference sequence). V gave up 6 bases and J gave up 0 bases, with 8 bases separating them. The CDR3 totals 13 residues. The CDR3, as DNA: TGTGCCAGCAGACGGGGGCTGAACACTGAAGCTTTCTTT. Its translation is CASRRGLNTEAFF. Complete variable domain (other parts from reference TRBV7-9 and TRBJ1-1): DTGVSQNPRHKITKRGQNVTFRCDPISEHNRLYWYRQTLGQGPEFLTYFQNEAQLEKSRLLSDRFSAERPKGSFSTLEIQRTEQGDSAMYLCASRRGLNTEAFFGQGTRLTVV.

This clonotype came up many times. The gene calls are TRBV13 and TRBJ1-1; D remains unclear. V dropped 0 bases and J dropped 10 bases, with 12 bases sitting between them. CDR1 is PRHDT, CDR2 FYEKMQ, per germline (reference sequence). The length of the CDR3 is 13 residues. The CDR3 here is CASSLGGEGGAFF. As DNA, the CDR3 is TGTGCCAGCAGCTTAGGCGGAGAAGGTGGAGCTTTCTTT.

This sequence joins TRBV28 and TRBJ1-5; TRBD1 is a possible D gene (6 bases). The CDR3 spans 16 residues. V was clipped by 6 bases and J by 5 bases, with 20 bases between them. Germline-derived CDR1 and CDR2 are MDHEN and SYDVKM. In nucleotides, the CDR3 is TGTGCCAGCAGATACTCGAGGACGGGGGCCCATCAGCCCCAGCATTTT. Its translation is CASRYSRTGAHQPQHF.

There are many counts of this clonotype. The chain has TRBV24-1 and TRBJ1-5, with TRBD1 as a possible D gene (6 bases). The CDR3 is 15 residues long. Germline V gene lookup returns CDR1 KGHDR and CDR2 SFDVKD. V lost 7 bases, J lost 3 bases, and 15 bases lay in between. The CDR3 DNA follows: TGTGCCACCAGCGACGAACAGGGACCCAATCAGCCCCAGCATTTT. This encodes CATSDEQGPNQPQHF.

In this sample, this clonotype turned up a few times. The chain couples TRBV5-1 to TRBJ2-6; D unclear. The CDR3 is made up of 15 amino acids. CDR1 and CDR2 (germline): SGHRS, YFSETQ. The V end lost 0 bases, the J end lost 1 base, and 5 bases lay between the germline ends. The chain's CDR3 is CASSLDLSGANVLTF. CDR3 DNA: TGCGCCAGCAGCTTGGACCTATCTGGGGCCAACGTCCTGACTTTC.

This clonotype was recorded at least ten times. The chain joins TRBV29-1 to TRBJ2-1; 9 bases line up with TRBD2. J lost 7 bases, V lost 7 bases, and 11 bases had no gene match. Germline V gives CDR1 SQVTM, CDR2 ANQGSEA. The CDR3 loop spans 14 amino acids. CDR3 nucleotides: TGCAGCGCCAAGACGGGACTAGCCGTGAATGAGCAGTTCTTC. This sequence encodes CSAKTGLAVNEQFF.

The genes are TRBV3-1 and TRBJ2-7; D is unclear. V lost 0 bases to trimming and J lost 3 bases, with 12 bases between them. This CDR3 region has 15 residues. Germline V gives CDR1 LGHDT, CDR2 YNNKEL (reference sequence). The CDR3 sequence: CASSQDFNGNYEQYF. CDR3 DNA sequence: TGTGCCAGCAGCCAAGATTTTAACGGAAACTACGAGCAGTACTTC.

In its sample, this clonotype was seen many times. The chain carries TRBV12-3 or TRBV12-4 and TRBJ2-5, with TRBD1 as a possible D gene (5 bases). CDR3 length equals 13 residues. Deletions cut 5 bases from V and 4 bases from J, with 11 bases between. In DNA, the CDR3 is TGTGCCAGCAGTCGTGGGGCTGGAGAGACCCAGTACTTC. Its protein product is CASSRGAGETQYF.